Shown below are 15 T cell receptor beta chains from a single sample sequenced in a study of cytomegalovirus exposure and HLA in healthy donors. Repertoires were generated with immunoSEQ multiplex PCR, while TCRdb's copy carries only in-frame clones and drops some. The sample lists about 250,000 clones, more than 85% occurring once. Sequencing was carried out using PBMCs. These receptor sequences come from a man aged 18 to 29 in good health and CMV-seropositive.

This clone has a handful of counts. The rearrangement uses TRBV9 and TRBJ2-5, with 10 bases matching TRBD2. This CDR3 region has 15 residues. Trimming took 3 bases from V and 2 from J; bases not matched to a gene: 4. The germline CDR1 and CDR2 sequences are SGDLS and YYNGEE. Here the CDR3 DNA reads TGTGCCAGCAGCGCCTCACTAGCGGGGCAAGAGACCCAGTACTTC. Protein product: CASSASLAGQETQYF. Full variable domain (rest looked up from reference TRBV9 and TRBJ2-5): DSGVTQTPKHLITATGQRVTLRCSPRSGDLSVYWYQQSLDQGLQFLIQYYNGEERAKGNILERFSAQQFPDLHSELNLSSLELGDSALYFCASSASLAGQETQYFGPGTRLLVL.

V is TRBV19 and J is TRBJ2-2; D is ambiguous. This CDR3 is built from 14 residues. V dropped 6 bases and J dropped 1 base, with 9 bases sitting between them. In germline, CDR1 is LNHDA, CDR2 SQIVND (reference sequence). CDR3 coding DNA: TGTGCCAGTAGCCGAGGACGGAACACCGGGGAGCTGTTTTTT. It translates to CASSRGRNTGELFF.

The rearrangement joins TRBV5-1 to TRBJ2-4; D gene uncertain. The V and J ends lost 4 bases and 9 bases respectively, with 17 bases between them. The CDR3 has 14 residues. Germline CDR1 reads SGHRS; CDR2 reads YFSETQ. CDR3 amino acids: CASSQDPGEAIQYF. CDR3 DNA sequence: TGCGCCAGCAGCCAGGACCCCGGAGAGGCCATTCAGTACTTC.

The gene calls are TRBV5-5 and TRBJ1-2, with TRBD1 matching 7 bases. The germline CDR1 and CDR2 sequences are SGHKS and YYEKEE (reference sequence). There are 14 residues in the CDR3. Germline trimming cut 1 base from V and 7 bases from J; bases unmatched to any gene: 7. The CDR3 region is CASSLRGGYGGYTF. The CDR3, as DNA: TGTGCCAGCAGCTTGAGAGGGGGCTACGGTGGCTACACCTTC.

This chain uses TRBV4-1 with TRBJ1-2, with D hard to call. Between the trimmed V and J ends, which lost 0 bases and 7 bases, there was a span of 12 bases. Germline CDR1 MGHRA, CDR2 YSYEKL. The CDR3 extends over 14 amino acids. The CDR3 sequence is CASSQDPRSGGYTF. For the CDR3, the DNA is TGCGCCAGCAGCCAAGATCCCAGGTCGGGTGGCTACACCTTC.

This clone was found many times. The V call is TRBV30, the J call TRBJ1-5; possible D gene TRBD1, 5 bases. Trimming took 7 bases from V and 7 from J, leaving 11 bases between them. Per the germline V gene, CDR1 is GTSNPN and CDR2 is SVGIG (reference sequence). This CDR3 comprises 11 residues. DNA of the CDR3: TGTGCCTCAGGGCGTTCCCAGCCCCAGCATTTT. Its protein product is CASGRSQPQHF.

This clone came up once. The J gene is TRBJ2-7, the V gene TRBV10-3; 16 positions agree with TRBD2. V lost 6 bases, J lost 0 bases, and 5 bases stayed unmatched. The CDR3 spans 17 residues. Per the germline V gene, CDR1 is ENHRY and CDR2 is SYGVKD. The CDR3 region is CAISSGLAGGISYEQYF. The CDR3 DNA reads TGTGCCATCAGCTCGGGACTAGCGGGAGGGATCTCCTACGAGCAGTACTTC.

The CDR3 is CASSEDPVGTEAFF. CDR3 DNA sequence: TGTGCCAGCAGTGAAGACCCCGTAGGGACTGAAGCTTTCTTT. This chain links TRBV2 with TRBJ1-1; no clear D gene. V lost 1 base and J 5 bases, leaving 11 bases between the germline ends. CDR1 and CDR2 (germline): SNHLY, FYNNEI. CDR3 length equals 14 residues.

V gene TRBV9 combines with J gene TRBJ2-7; D remains ambiguous. The ends were cut back, 0 bases at V and 2 bases at J, with 9 bases in the middle. This CDR3 is 14 amino acids long. In germline, CDR1 is SGDLS, CDR2 YYNGEE. The CDR3 region is CASSVAVGPYEQYF. As DNA, the CDR3 is TGTGCCAGCAGCGTAGCTGTCGGTCCCTACGAGCAGTACTTC.

This chain links TRBV30 with TRBJ1-5; D possibly corresponds to TRBD1 (5 bases). Germline CDR1 and CDR2: GTSNPN and SVGIG (reference sequence). Trimming removed 5 bases from V and 7 bases from J, with 18 bases in between. The CDR3 is 14 residues long. CDR3 in DNA: TGTGCCTGGGGCCCGGGACTCCCCGGCCAGCCCCAGCATTTT. Amino acids: CAWGPGLPGQPQHF.

This clone has more than one count but fewer than ten. The J gene is TRBJ1-2, the V gene TRBV5-6, with D tentatively TRBD1 (5 bases). This CDR3 contains 14 residues. The V gene lost 4 bases and the J gene lost 3 bases, with 13 bases spanning the gap. Germline assignment: CDR1 SGHDT and CDR2 YYEEEE. The DNA of the CDR3 is TGTGCCAGCAGCAGGGACCGCTCGGACTATGGCTACACCTTC. Translation: CASSRDRSDYGYTF.

Only one count was recorded for this clone. The chain combines TRBV7-6 with TRBJ1-3; D is possibly TRBD1 (6 bases). With 7 bases removed from V and 3 bases from J, the gap between germline ends came to 16 bases. The V gene's germline CDR1 is SGHVS and CDR2 FNYEAQ. The length of the CDR3 is 15 residues. The CDR3 loop is CASTQWTAIGNTIYF. The CDR3, as DNA: TGTGCCAGCACCCAATGGACAGCCATTGGAAACACCATATATTTT. The full variable domain, rest sourced from reference TRBV7-6 and TRBJ1-3, is GAGVSQSPRYKVTKRGQDVALRCDPISGHVSLYWYRQALGQGPEFLTYFNYEAQQDKSGLPNDRFSAERPEGSISTLTIQRTEQRDSAMYRCASTQWTAIGNTIYFGEGSWLTVV.

The chain joins TRBV20-1 to TRBJ2-1; no clear D. The CDR3 spans 11 residues. The germline V gene has CDR1 DFQATT and CDR2 SNEGSKA (reference sequence). Trimming shortened V by 2 bases and J by 12 bases, and 11 bases separated the two germline ends. The CDR3 region is CSARMWEGQFF. In nucleotides, the CDR3 is TGCAGTGCTAGAATGTGGGAAGGGCAGTTCTTC.

The chain joins TRBV15 to TRBJ2-1, with TRBD2 matching 7 bases. The CDR3 has 15 residues. The germline V gene encodes CDR1 LNHNV and CDR2 YYDKDF (reference sequence). Trimming at V came to 0 bases and at J to 4 bases, leaving 3 bases not matched to a gene. The DNA of the CDR3 is TGTGCCACCAGCAGAGAAGCGGGAACGTACAATGAGCAGTTCTTC. Amino acids: CATSREAGTYNEQFF.

The V gene is TRBV7-2, the J gene TRBJ2-4; unclear D gene. The ends were cut back, 4 bases at V and 3 bases at J, with 7 bases in the middle. Germline V gene data show CDR1 as SGHTA and CDR2 as FQGNSA. The CDR3 covers 13 residues. The CDR3 coding sequence is TGTGCCAGCAGCTGGGTGGGCAAAAACATTCAGTACTTC. Protein: CASSWVGKNIQYF.